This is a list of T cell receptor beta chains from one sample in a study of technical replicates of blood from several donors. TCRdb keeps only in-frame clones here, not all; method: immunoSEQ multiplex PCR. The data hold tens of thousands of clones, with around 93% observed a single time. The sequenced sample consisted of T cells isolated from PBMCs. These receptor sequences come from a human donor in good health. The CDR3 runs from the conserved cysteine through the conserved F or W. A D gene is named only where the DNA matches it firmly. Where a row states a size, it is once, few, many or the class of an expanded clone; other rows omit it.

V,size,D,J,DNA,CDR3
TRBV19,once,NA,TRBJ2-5,TGTGCCAGCCTCGGGGGGCGGTCAGAGACCCAGTACTTC,CASLGGRSETQYF
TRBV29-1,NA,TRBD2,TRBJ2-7,TGCAGCGTTGGCGGGTCGGTTAGCGGCCGGGAGGGGGTTTACGAGCAGTACTTC,CSVGGSVSGREGVYEQYF
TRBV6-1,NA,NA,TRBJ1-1,TGTGCCAGCAGTGAAGTTAGTTCGGGCAGGGCGCAAGCTTTCTTT,CASSEVSSGRAQAFF
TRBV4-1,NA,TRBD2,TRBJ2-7,TGCGCCAGCAGCCAAGCTGCGCGGGGGGGTGGATACGAGCAGTACTTC,CASSQAARGGGYEQYF
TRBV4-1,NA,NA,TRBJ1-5,TGCGCCAGCAGCCTTTGGGCGTCGAATCAGCCCCAGCATTTT,CASSLWASNQPQHF
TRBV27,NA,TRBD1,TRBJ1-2,TGTGCCAGCGGTGCGTCACCGGGACAGGCAATCTATGGCTACACCTTC,CASGASPGQAIYGYTF
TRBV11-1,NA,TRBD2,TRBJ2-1,TGTGCCAGCAGCATAGCTAGCGGGGGCTCCTACAATGAGCAGTTCTTC,CASSIASGGSYNEQFF
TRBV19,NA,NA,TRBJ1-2,TGTGCCAGTAGTCGACAGTTGAACTATGGCTACACCTTC,CASSRQLNYGYTF
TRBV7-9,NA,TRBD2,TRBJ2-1,TGTGCCAGCAGCTTAGATGGGGGACTAGCGGCTTCCTACAATGAGCAGTTCTTC,CASSLDGGLAASYNEQFF
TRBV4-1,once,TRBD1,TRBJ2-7,TGCGCCAGCAGCGAAGGGGGACAGGGGTTCTACGAGCAGTACTTC,CASSEGGQGFYEQYF
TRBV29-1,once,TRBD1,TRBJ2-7,TGCAGCGTTGCGACAGGGACCTCCTACGAGCAGTACTTC,CSVATGTSYEQYF
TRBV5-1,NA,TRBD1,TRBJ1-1,TGCGCCAGCAGCTTGGCACAGGGGCCCGAAGCTTTCTTT,CASSLAQGPEAFF
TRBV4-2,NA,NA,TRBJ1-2,TGTGCCAGCAGCCTAAGCGAGACGTATGGCTACACCTTC,CASSLSETYGYTF
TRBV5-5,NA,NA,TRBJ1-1,TGTGCCAGCAGCCCGGCGGGGGGCCTGAACACTGAAGCTTTCTTT,CASSPAGGLNTEAFF
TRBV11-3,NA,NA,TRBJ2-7,TGTGCCAGCAGCTCACACAGACTACTACAGTACTTC,CASSSHRLLQYF
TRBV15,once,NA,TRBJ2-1,TGTGCCACCAGCAAGGGGGAGAGCTACAATGAGCAGTTCTTC,CATSKGESYNEQFF
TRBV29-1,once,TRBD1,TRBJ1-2,TGCAGCGCCCCCGGACAGGGGATCGATGGCTACACCTTC,CSAPGQGIDGYTF
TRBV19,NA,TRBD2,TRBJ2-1,TGTGCCAGTAGTATATATAGCGGGAGTTACAATGAGCAGTTCTTC,CASSIYSGSYNEQFF
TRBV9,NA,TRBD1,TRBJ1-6,TGTGCCAGCGGCGGGCCCCGACAGGGTTCCTATAATTCACCCCTCCACTTT,CASGGPRQGSYNSPLHF
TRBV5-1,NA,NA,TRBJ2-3,TGCGCCAGCAGCTTGGGTGGGAGTACGGATACGCAGTATTTT,CASSLGGSTDTQYF
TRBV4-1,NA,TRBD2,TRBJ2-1,TGCGCCAGCAGCCAAGAGGTTTCCAGACTAGCGGGAGGGGAACAGAATGAGCAGTTCTTC,CASSQEVSRLAGGEQNEQFF
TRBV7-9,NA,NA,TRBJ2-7,TGTGCCAGCGCCACCGACATCCTCTACGAGCAGTACTTC,CASATDILYEQYF
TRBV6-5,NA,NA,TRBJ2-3,TGTGCCAGCAGTTTCCGAGGACAGTACACAGATACGCAGTATTTT,CASSFRGQYTDTQYF
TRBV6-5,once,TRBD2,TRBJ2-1,TGTGCCAGCAGTTACGGACTAGCGGGGCTCAATGAGCAGTTCTTC,CASSYGLAGLNEQFF
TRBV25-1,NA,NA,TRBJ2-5,TGTGCCAGCGGGCGGGGCAGGGCAATTCAAGAGACCCAGTACTTC,CASGRGRAIQETQYF
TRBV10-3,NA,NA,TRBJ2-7,TGTGCCATCAGTAAAAATAAAGAGGCCCGGTGGTACTTC,CAISKNKEARWYF
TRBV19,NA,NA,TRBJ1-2,TGTGCCAGTAGTATGGGGCTTAACTATGGCTACACCTTC,CASSMGLNYGYTF
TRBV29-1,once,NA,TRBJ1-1,TGCAGCGCCACGCTAGACCCTGAAGCTTTCTTT,CSATLDPEAFF
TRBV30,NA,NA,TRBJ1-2,TGTGCCTGGACTGGGCCCGGCTACACCTTC,CAWTGPGYTF
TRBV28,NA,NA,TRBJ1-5,TGTGCCAGCAGCTCGGGGGGGGTCCCCCTGGGGCAGCCCCAGCATTTT,CASSSGGVPLGQPQHF
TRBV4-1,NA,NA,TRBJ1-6,TGCGCCAGCAGCCAAGGGCCTCAAGCTTTGGGCTCACCCCTCCACTTT,CASSQGPQALGSPLHF
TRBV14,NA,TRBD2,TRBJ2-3,TGTGCCAGCAGCCAAGATCCTACTAGCGGTCTTAGCACAGATACGCAGTATTTT,CASSQDPTSGLSTDTQYF
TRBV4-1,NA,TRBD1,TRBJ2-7,TGCGCCAGCAGCCAGGGTCGACAGGGGCGCAACGAGCAGTACTTC,CASSQGRQGRNEQYF
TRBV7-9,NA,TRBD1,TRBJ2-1,TGTGCCAGCAGCTTAGGGGCAGGGGGCAGCTACAATGAGCAGTTCTTC,CASSLGAGGSYNEQFF
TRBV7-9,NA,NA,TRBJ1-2,TGTGCCAGCAGCTTACAGAAAATGTATGGCTACACCTTC,CASSLQKMYGYTF
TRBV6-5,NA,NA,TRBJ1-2,TGTGCCAGCAGATTAACAGTAAACTATGGCTACACCTTC,CASRLTVNYGYTF
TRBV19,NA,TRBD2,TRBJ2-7,TGTGCCAGTAGACTCAGACTAGCGGGAGGCTACGAGCAGTACTTC,CASRLRLAGGYEQYF
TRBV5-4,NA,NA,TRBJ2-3,TGTGCCAGCAGCTTGGATGGGGGGAAGGCGCAGTATTTT,CASSLDGGKAQYF
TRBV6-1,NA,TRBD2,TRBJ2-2,TGTGCCAGCAGAGTAGCGGGGTCCGGGGAGCTGTTTTTT,CASRVAGSGELFF
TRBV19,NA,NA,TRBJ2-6,TGTGCCAGTAGTACGCGTAGCTCTGGGGCCAACGTCCTGACTTTC,CASSTRSSGANVLTF
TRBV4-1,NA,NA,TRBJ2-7,TGCGCCAGCAGCCAAGACCGGGGAACCTACGAGCAGTACTTC,CASSQDRGTYEQYF
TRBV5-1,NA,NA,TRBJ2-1,TGCGCCAGCAGCTTGAAAGCGCCGGCCCTACTCGATGAGCAGTTCTTC,CASSLKAPALLDEQFF
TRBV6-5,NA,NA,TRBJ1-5,TGTGCCAGCAGTTCCCGGACATCTAGGCCCCAGCATTTT,CASSSRTSRPQHF
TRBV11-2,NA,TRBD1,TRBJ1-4,TGTGCCAGCAGCCAGGACAGGGGGCGAGAAAAACTGTTTTTT,CASSQDRGREKLFF
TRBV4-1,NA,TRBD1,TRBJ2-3,TGCGCCAGCAGACGCACGGGACAGAGCACAGATACGCAGTATTTT,CASRRTGQSTDTQYF
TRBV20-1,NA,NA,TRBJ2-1,TGCAGTGCTAGAGCGGGGAATGAGCAGTTCTTC,CSARAGNEQFF
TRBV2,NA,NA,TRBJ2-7,TGTGCCAGCAGTGAAGCGGGCCGGGGATCCTACGAGCAGTACTTC,CASSEAGRGSYEQYF
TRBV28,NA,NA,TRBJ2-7,TGTGCCAGCAGTTCAGGAGGCTACGAGCAGTACTTC,CASSSGGYEQYF
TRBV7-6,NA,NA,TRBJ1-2,TGTGCCAGCGGGGCGGCCCCGGGCTATGGCTACACCTTC,CASGAAPGYGYTF
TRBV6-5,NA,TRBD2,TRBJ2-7,TGTGCCAGCAGTTTGGGGACTAGCGCAGTCTCCTACGAGCAGTACTTC,CASSLGTSAVSYEQYF
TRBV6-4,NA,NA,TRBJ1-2,TGTGCCAGCAGCGCGGGTGTTGACTATGGCTACACCTTC,CASSAGVDYGYTF
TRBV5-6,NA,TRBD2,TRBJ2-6,TGTGCCAGCAGCTCCGGGGGGGTTCTAGGGGCCAACGTCCTGACTTTC,CASSSGGVLGANVLTF
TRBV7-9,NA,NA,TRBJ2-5,TGTGCCAGCAGCTTAGACAGGCTTAGTCCCCAAGAGACCCAGTACTTC,CASSLDRLSPQETQYF
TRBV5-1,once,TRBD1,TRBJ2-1,TGCGCCAGCAGCTTGGTTGGACAGGGAATCTACAATGAGCAGTTCTTC,CASSLVGQGIYNEQFF
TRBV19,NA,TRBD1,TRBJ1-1,TGTGCCAGTAGTATGGCGACAGGGTACACTGAAGCTTTCTTT,CASSMATGYTEAFF